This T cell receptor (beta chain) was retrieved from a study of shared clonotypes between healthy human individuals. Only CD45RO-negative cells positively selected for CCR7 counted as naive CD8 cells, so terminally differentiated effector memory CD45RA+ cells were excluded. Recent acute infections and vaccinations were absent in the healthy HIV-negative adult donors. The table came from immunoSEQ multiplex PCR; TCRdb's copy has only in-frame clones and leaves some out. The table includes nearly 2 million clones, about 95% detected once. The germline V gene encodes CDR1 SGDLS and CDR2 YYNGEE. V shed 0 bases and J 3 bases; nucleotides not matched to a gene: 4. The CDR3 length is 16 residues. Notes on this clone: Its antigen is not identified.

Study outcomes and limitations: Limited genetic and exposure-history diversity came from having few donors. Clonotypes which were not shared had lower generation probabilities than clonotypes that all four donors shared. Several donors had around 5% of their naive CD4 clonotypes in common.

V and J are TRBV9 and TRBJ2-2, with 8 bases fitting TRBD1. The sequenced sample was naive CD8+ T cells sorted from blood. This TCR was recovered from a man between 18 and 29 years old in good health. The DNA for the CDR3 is TGTGCCAGCAGCGTAGCTGCAGGGGGCTACACCGGGGAGCTGTTTTTT. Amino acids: CASSVAAGGYTGELFF.